This is a list of T cell receptor beta chains from one sample in a study of blood T cell repertoires in COVID-19. The method was immunoSEQ multiplex PCR; TCRdb's version includes in-frame clones alone and lacks a portion of them. This table holds more than 250,000 clones, approximately 84% found once. Sequencing was carried out using peripheral blood. The receptor source for this set is a human donor in a cohort sampled during active COVID-19. Both conserved end residues are part of each CDR3. The order of the fields is J gene, V gene, D gene, CDR3 DNA, CDR3 protein. The D gene is left open where the match is weak.

J gene: TRBJ1-5; V gene: TRBV2; D gene: TRBD1; CDR3 DNA: TGTGCCAGCGCTGGGACAGGGGTTCAGCCCCAGCATTTT; CDR3 protein: CASAGTGVQPQHF
J gene: TRBJ2-3; V gene: TRBV5-5; D gene: -; CDR3 DNA: TGTGCCAGCAGCTTGGGGCTAGGATCGAGCACAGATACGCAGTATTTT; CDR3 protein: CASSLGLGSSTDTQYF
J gene: TRBJ2-5; V gene: TRBV9; D gene: -; CDR3 DNA: TGTGCCAGCAGCGTCGGAGGGGTTCAGACCCAGTACTTC; CDR3 protein: CASSVGGVQTQYF
J gene: TRBJ2-1; V gene: TRBV7-8; D gene: TRBD2; CDR3 DNA: TGTGCCAGCAGCCCCCGGGGACTAGCGGGAGAAAATGAGCAGTTCTTC; CDR3 protein: CASSPRGLAGENEQFF
J gene: TRBJ1-2; V gene: TRBV24-1; D gene: -; CDR3 DNA: TGTGCCACCAGCGGACAGACCTATGGCTACACCTTC; CDR3 protein: CATSGQTYGYTF
J gene: TRBJ2-2; V gene: TRBV18; D gene: -; CDR3 DNA: TGTGCCAGCTCACCAAGCAGCGTGAGCGGGGAGCTGTTTTTT; CDR3 protein: CASSPSSVSGELFF
J gene: TRBJ1-5; V gene: TRBV28; D gene: -; CDR3 DNA: TGTGCCAGCAGTTTCACAGGGAGCAATCAGCCCCAGCATTTT; CDR3 protein: CASSFTGSNQPQHF
J gene: TRBJ2-1; V gene: TRBV6-1; D gene: TRBD2; CDR3 DNA: TGTGCCAGCAGTGAAGCGCGGGGAGGGTCCGGTGAGCAGTTCTTC; CDR3 protein: CASSEARGGSGEQFF
J gene: TRBJ2-7; V gene: TRBV19; D gene: -; CDR3 DNA: TGTGCCAGTAGTAACAGGCCCCACGAGCAGTACTTC; CDR3 protein: CASSNRPHEQYF
J gene: TRBJ1-4; V gene: TRBV4-3; D gene: -; CDR3 DNA: TGCGCCAGCAGCCAAGCGTTCGCGGGACCGGGTAATGAAAAACTGTTTTTT; CDR3 protein: CASSQAFAGPGNEKLFF
J gene: TRBJ2-3; V gene: TRBV19; D gene: TRBD2; CDR3 DNA: TGTGCCAGTCGGGGGGAGAAAAGCACAGATACGCAGTATTTT; CDR3 protein: CASRGEKSTDTQYF
J gene: TRBJ2-7; V gene: TRBV7-2; D gene: -; CDR3 DNA: TGTGCCAGCAGCTTCGACAGTGGAAGCTCCTACGAGCAGTACTTC; CDR3 protein: CASSFDSGSSYEQYF
J gene: TRBJ1-1; V gene: TRBV5-4; D gene: TRBD1; CDR3 DNA: TGTGCCAGCAGCTCATTAACCGGGACAGCGAACACTGAAGCTTTCTTT; CDR3 protein: CASSSLTGTANTEAFF